Listed below are T cell receptor beta chains from one sample, sequenced in a study of T cells in Graves' hyperthyroidism and ophthalmopathy. MiXCR, applied by TCRdb to the multiplex PCR reads, yields one record per CDR3 protein. The table has 620,000 or so distinct CDR3 sequences, roughly 15% seen once. The material sequenced was blood. These receptors all come from a woman aged 45 to 65 with Graves' ophthalmopathy. Each CDR3 is given with its conserved first and last residue. The D gene is left open where the match is weak. Expanded clones get a size class; other rows say once, few or many, or leave the size out.

v_gene: TRBV19; d_gene: .; j_gene: TRBJ2-5; abundance: few; CDR3aa: CASSREGSETQYF; CDR3nt: TGTGCCAGTAGCCGAGAAGGATCAGAGACCCAGTACTTC
v_gene: TRBV11-3; d_gene: .; j_gene: TRBJ2-1; abundance: many; CDR3aa: CASSSRQGGDNEQFF; CDR3nt: TGTGCCAGCAGCTCCCGACAGGGAGGTGACAATGAGCAGTTCTTC
v_gene: TRBV7-8; d_gene: TRBD1; j_gene: TRBJ1-5; abundance: many; CDR3aa: CASSSIWDSSNQPQHF; CDR3nt: TGTGCCAGCAGCTCAATCTGGGACAGCAGCAATCAGCCCCAGCATTTT
v_gene: TRBV12-3/TRBV12-4; d_gene: .; j_gene: TRBJ1-4; abundance: many; CDR3aa: CASTPGGGGKLFF; CDR3nt: TGTGCCAGCACCCCCGGTGGAGGGGGAAAACTGTTTTTT
v_gene: TRBV14; d_gene: TRBD2; j_gene: TRBJ2-1; abundance: .; CDR3aa: CASSQEPSGSSVF; CDR3nt: TGTGCCAGCAGCCAAGAACCTAGCGGGAGCAGCGTCTTC
v_gene: TRBV2; d_gene: .; j_gene: TRBJ2-7; abundance: many; CDR3aa: CASSTSTYEQYF; CDR3nt: TGTGCCAGCAGTACCAGTACCTACGAGCAGTACTTC
v_gene: TRBV20-1; d_gene: .; j_gene: TRBJ1-1; abundance: .; CDR3aa: CSALRDNMNTEAFF; CDR3nt: TGCAGTGCATTGCGGGACAACATGAACACTGAAGCTTTCTTT
v_gene: TRBV29-1; d_gene: .; j_gene: TRBJ2-5; abundance: many; CDR3aa: CSVVLRRSGTQYF; CDR3nt: TGCAGCGTTGTTCTAAGACGGAGCGGGACCCAGTACTTC
v_gene: TRBV6-1; d_gene: .; j_gene: TRBJ1-5; abundance: .; CDR3aa: CASRSIWTRENQPQHF; CDR3nt: TGTGCCAGCAGATCTATTTGGACACGGGAGAATCAGCCCCAGCATTTT
v_gene: TRBV30; d_gene: .; j_gene: TRBJ2-7; abundance: many; CDR3aa: CAWSEGHGFNYEQYF; CDR3nt: TGTGCCTGGAGTGAAGGACATGGATTTAACTACGAGCAGTACTTC